The TCR beta chain under discussion was sequenced for a study of T cells in women clearing cervical HPV infection (dated by TCRdb to the late 2010s). Regarding the study in general: Cases were 25 women with histologically confirmed HPV16-related CIN3 or worse, including a couple of invasive cancers. Blood from cases was drawn at the visit where the lesion was first identified, while blood from controls was drawn once the infection was no longer detected. Cases had a median age of almost 35 years and controls had a median age of approximately 40, with no significant differences in baseline characteristics. HLA typing was available for only a few women, so HLA type could not be excluded as a confounder. Five blinded duplicates per group were added as quality controls, giving around 60 samples: approximately 50 participants and roughly 10 replicates. Nested within Costa Rica's Guanacaste HPV Natural History Study, an exploratory proof-of-principle case-control study compared TCR repertoires across cervical HPV16 outcomes. In the parent cohort, 10,049 women aged 18 or older were enrolled in Guanacaste, Costa Rica, during 1993 to 1994 and then followed for roughly seven years. Cases and controls were matched on age within five years and on year of sample collection. For cases, a median interval of roughly 150 days, with an interquartile range of 90 to 200 days, was observed between lesion detection and blood sampling. The 25 controls were women who cleared a single incident HPV16 infection within 12 months without developing precancer or cancer. Broader findings and caveats from the paper: Because the number of T cells per sample was unknown, the richness differences could reflect varying T-cell content rather than repertoire biology. Random forest classifiers combining richness and V gene abundances distinguished cases from controls with an estimated AUC of more than 0.8. Cases had lower TRBV6-7 relative abundance than controls (about 0.1% versus 0.15%; Bonferroni P = 0.0008). Across sequencing depths, CIN3+ cases showed significantly higher TCR repertoire richness than controls, but evenness did not differ between the groups. Whether associations preceded infection or resulted from infection could not be shown with the cross-sectional design, and effector/memory subsets and HPV-specific T cells were not isolated.

Every participant had a single incident cervical HPV16 infection, and women with prevalent HPV16 infections were excluded. Cervical HPV DNA was detected by MY09/MY11 PCR and genotyped by dot-blot hybridization. Roughly 16 mL of heparinized blood were centrifuged, and the buffy coat was split into aliquots, frozen at -30 degrees C, and then kept at -80 degrees C. QIAGEN kits were used to extract genomic DNA from buffy coat specimens. Taken from cysteine to phenylalanine, the CDR3 has 13 residues. The CDR3 was read in part: 30 bases, with the frame set at base 1. CDR1 and CDR2, looked up from the germline V gene, are SNHLY and FYNNEI. TCR beta CDR3 regions were amplified by multiplex PCR from an average of roughly 1,200 ng genomic DNA per sample using the immunoSEQ assay. The assay corrected primer bias using a complete synthetic TCR repertoire to establish an amplification baseline. Amplicons were sequenced on the Illumina platform. In the paper's pipeline: Sequences were error-corrected by clustering with frequency ratios and a modified nearest-neighbor algorithm, then analyzed in the immunoSEQ Analyzer with IMGT gene definitions. At each rarefaction depth, TCR richness and evenness were averaged across 20 rarefaction repeats, and samples with fewer sequences than that depth were excluded. Wilcoxon rank sum tests with FDR correction were used to compare V, D and J gene relative abundances between the groups. Blinded duplicates gave an intraclass correlation of over 90% for TCR richness and an average of about 76% across around 70 gene segments. Not all clones reach the TCRdb copy of this immuneACCESS table, which keeps in-frame sequences only. Checked studies attribute under half of the gap to unresolved V genes and leave the rest unexplained. V and J calls and clone size follow that table, whereas D and trimming were derived from the DNA. The record for this sample contains approximately 15,000 clones. The ten top clones hold roughly a tenth of the sample.

Concerning this clone: It lacks a known antigen. With the read ending 3 residues before the CDR3 end, the germline J gene is used to fill in that end.

Sequenced: blood buffy coat. The chain is encoded by TRBV2 joined to TRBJ1-2, and TRBD1 matches 8 of the central bases. The sequence derives from a woman aged 18-70 years with a cervical HPV16 infection that either progressed to CIN3+ or cleared (not recorded which). The sequenced part of the CDR3 DNA is TGTGCCAGCAGTGAGTACAGGGGGGGCGAC. Translation gives CASSEYRGGD. The whole CDR3 is CASSEYRGGDYTF.